These T cell receptor beta chains were read from a single sample in a study of PD-1 blockade in classical Hodgkin lymphoma. The assay was immunoSEQ multiplex PCR, and TCRdb's table has in-frame clones only and misses some. The table has 12,000 to 15,000 clones, about 86% seen once. Material: peripheral blood mononuclear cells (PBMCs), obtained at baseline. The source is a human donor with classical Hodgkin lymphoma. Each CDR3 is given with its conserved first and last residue. Each record gives: J gene, clone size, D gene, V gene, CDR3 protein, CDR3 DNA. The D gene is left open where the match is weak. The size entry is marked missing in some rows and otherwise reads once, few, many or a size class.

TRBJ2-1	once	NA	TRBV1	CTSSHKTRGGFSYNEQFF	TGCACCAGCAGCCATAAAACTAGAGGCGGTTTTTCCTACAATGAGCAGTTCTTC
TRBJ2-5	NA	NA	TRBV28	CASSFLVESKETQYF	TGTGCCAGCAGTTTCTTAGTAGAAAGCAAAGAGACCCAGTACTTC
TRBJ1-1	NA	NA	TRBV7-2	CASSPTRGKEAFF	TGTGCCAGCAGCCCAACCAGGGGTAAAGAAGCTTTCTTT
TRBJ1-4	NA	NA	TRBV5-6	CASSLGGAGEKLFF	TGTGCCAGCAGCTTGGGTGGTGCGGGTGAAAAACTGTTTTTT
TRBJ1-2	NA	TRBD1	TRBV7-8	CASSLLGQGEYGGYTF	TGTGCCAGCAGCTTATTAGGACAGGGAGAGTATGGTGGCTACACCTTC
TRBJ2-7	NA	NA	TRBV2	CASSTLDGFYEQYF	TGTGCCAGCAGTACCCTGGACGGTTTCTACGAGCAGTACTTC
TRBJ2-1	NA	TRBD2	TRBV30	CAWSVKRAGGTEQFF	TGTGCCTGGAGCGTTAAGAGGGCGGGAGGAACAGAGCAGTTCTTC
TRBJ2-7	NA	TRBD2	TRBV9	CASRAGGRGRGEQYF	TGTGCCAGCCGCGCGGGGGGGCGGGGGCGCGGCGAGCAGTACTTC
TRBJ2-5	few	NA	TRBV2	CASSVGTQETQYF	TGTGCCAGCAGTGTGGGGACTCAAGAGACCCAGTACTTC
TRBJ2-3	NA	NA	TRBV6-5	CASSYSGVKDTQYF	TGTGCCAGCAGTTACTCTGGAGTCAAAGATACGCAGTATTTT
TRBJ2-1	once	TRBD2	TRBV7-6	CASSLPEGLADTTYNEQFF	TGTGCCAGCAGCCTCCCAGAAGGACTAGCGGACACCACCTACAATGAGCAGTTCTTC
TRBJ1-4	NA	NA	TRBV4-3	CASSQVIGVDEKLFF	TGCGCCAGCAGCCAAGTGATCGGGGTTGATGAAAAACTGTTTTTT
TRBJ2-7	NA	NA	TRBV6-5	CASSYHGGPYEQYF	TGTGCCAGCAGTTACCACGGGGGTCCCTACGAGCAGTACTTC
TRBJ2-4	NA	TRBD1	TRBV7-2	CASRWTGDRNIQYF	TGTGCCAGCAGGTGGACAGGGGATAGGAACATTCAGTACTTC
TRBJ1-4	few	NA	TRBV9	CASSYTGTPGLNEKLFF	TGTGCCAGCAGTTATACCGGGACCCCAGGACTAAATGAAAAACTGTTTTTT
TRBJ2-7	few	TRBD2	TRBV27	CASSFVTSGKEQYF	TGTGCCAGCAGTTTCGTGACTAGCGGGAAGGAGCAGTACTTC
TRBJ2-1	once	NA	TRBV9	CASSGDEQFF	TGTGCCAGCAGCGGGGATGAGCAGTTCTTC
TRBJ2-3	NA	NA	TRBV27	CASSVEGLDTQYF	TGTGCCAGCAGTGTCGAGGGACTGGATACGCAGTATTTT
TRBJ2-1	NA	NA	TRBV7-2	CASSSRAARSDEQFF	TGTGCCAGCAGCTCTCGGGCCGCTAGATCCGATGAGCAGTTCTTC
TRBJ2-2	NA	TRBD1	TRBV7-2	CASSPEGASGELFF	TGTGCCAGCAGCCCTGAGGGGGCGAGCGGGGAGCTGTTTTTT
TRBJ2-7	NA	NA	TRBV11-2	CASSLGDGYEQYF	TGTGCCAGCAGCTTGGGAGACGGATACGAGCAGTACTTC
TRBJ2-3	NA	NA	TRBV2	CASAPTDTQYF	TGTGCCAGCGCCCCAACAGATACGCAGTATTTT